Presented here are 28 T cell receptor beta chains from one specimen sequenced in a study of blood T cell repertoires in COVID-19. The repertoire was sequenced with immunoSEQ multiplex PCR; TCRdb's copy has only in-frame clones and lacks some. In the table there are approximately 180,000 clones, roughly 87% of which are singletons. Sequenced material: PBMCs or T cells enriched from blood (not recorded which). These receptors were taken from a human donor with acute COVID-19. The donor label of this sample is uncertain.

The chain is built from TRBV29-1 and TRBJ2-7, with a tentative D call TRBD1 (5 bases). V was clipped by 7 bases and J by 5 bases, with 24 bases between them. The CDR3 sequence is 15 residues long. Germline loops: CDR1 SQVTM, CDR2 ANQGSEA. The DNA for the CDR3 is TGCAGCGCCCCCCCAGGGTTGAGGAACGGTAACGAGCAGTACTTC. Amino acids: CSAPPGLRNGNEQYF.

This clone was counted once. The genes are TRBV29-1 and TRBJ2-7; unclear D gene. The CDR3 contains 13 residues. V was pared by 6 bases and J by 3 bases, with 15 bases between. The germline V gene encodes CDR1 SQVTM and CDR2 ANQGSEA. The CDR3 loop reads CSVLVGTDYEQYF. CDR3 coding DNA: TGCAGCGTCCTAGTTGGTACCGACTACGAGCAGTACTTC.

The chain joins TRBV18 to TRBJ1-1; D is unresolved. This CDR3 has 13 residues. V was clipped by 3 bases and J by 1 base, with 6 bases between them. Germline V CDR1 and CDR2: KGHSH, LQKENI. DNA of the CDR3: TGTGCCAGCTCACCCCTCCCGAACACTGAAGCTTTCTTT. Its translation: CASSPLPNTEAFF.

This sequence joins TRBV27 and TRBJ1-1; TRBD1 might be the D (5 bases). Per the germline V gene, CDR1 is MNHEY and CDR2 is SMNVEV (reference sequence). Trimming pared 8 bases from V and 5 bases from J, leaving 18 bases between. This CDR3 region has 14 residues. As DNA, the CDR3 is TGTGCCAGCTTTTATACCCGGGGGAAAACTGAAGCTTTCTTT. As protein: CASFYTRGKTEAFF.

This chain links TRBV7-9 with TRBJ2-5; 11 bases line up with TRBD2. V dropped 2 bases and J dropped 4; count of bases not matched to a gene: 6. The CDR3 runs 16 residues. In germline, CDR1 is SEHNR, CDR2 FQNEAQ (reference sequence). The CDR3 DNA reads TGTGCCAGCAGCTTACTGGCTAGCGGGGGGCTAGAGACCCAGTACTTC. Amino acid sequence: CASSLLASGGLETQYF. The whole variable domain, filled in from reference TRBV7-9 and TRBJ2-5, reads DTGVSQNPRHKITKRGQNVTFRCDPISEHNRLYWYRQTLGQGPEFLTYFQNEAQLEKSRLLSDRFSAERPKGSFSTLEIQRTEQGDSAMYLCASSLLASGGLETQYFGPGTRLLVL.

The chain links TRBV11-2 to TRBJ1-2; 8 bases are shared with TRBD1. The germline V gene encodes CDR1 SGHAT and CDR2 FQNNGV. The CDR3 covers 15 residues. J was trimmed by 7 bases and V by 5 bases; bases with no gene match: 12. This CDR3 is CASSPSAGGQGGYTF. In DNA, the CDR3 is TGTGCCAGCAGCCCGAGCGCAGGGGGCCAAGGTGGCTACACCTTC.

The gene calls are TRBV5-5 and TRBJ1-3; no clear D. The CDR3 totals 14 residues. The ends were cut back, 0 bases at V and 4 bases at J, with 8 bases in the middle. The germline V gene encodes CDR1 SGHKS and CDR2 YYEKEE (reference sequence). In DNA form, the CDR3 reads TGTGCCAGCAGCTTGGGGGCCGCAGGAAACACCATATATTTT. Translation gives CASSLGAAGNTIYF.

The gene calls are TRBV5-1 and TRBJ2-2; D possibly corresponds to TRBD1 (6 bases). Looked up from germline, CDR1 is SGHRS and CDR2 is YFSETQ. Trimming removed 4 bases at V and 3 bases at J, with 13 bases between. CDR3 size: 15 residues. The CDR3, as DNA: TGCGCCAGCAGCACCCCCCACAGGGACACCGGGGAGCTGTTTTTT. Its protein is CASSTPHRDTGELFF.

V usage is TRBV7-2 and J usage is TRBJ2-7; 9 nucleotides agree with TRBD2. The CDR3 runs to 15 residues. V lost 5 bases and J lost 2; bases outside the gene matches: 7. Germline CDR1 reads SGHTA; CDR2 reads FQGNSA. The CDR3 here is CASSHPERGAYEQYF. The CDR3 region has the DNA TGTGCCAGCAGCCACCCCGAGCGGGGGGCCTACGAGCAGTACTTC. The whole variable domain, remainder taken from reference TRBV7-2 and TRBJ2-7, is GAGVSQSPSNKVTEKGKDVELRCDPISGHTALYWYRQSLGQGLEFLIYFQGNSAPDKSGLPSDRFSAERTGGSVSTLTIQRTQQEDSAVYLCASSHPERGAYEQYFGPGTRLTVT.

This clone was counted a single time. The chain joins TRBV4-1 to TRBJ2-3, with 10 nucleotides matching TRBD1. Trimming took 4 bases from V and 3 from J; bases not matched to a gene: 4. Germline CDR1 reads MGHRA; CDR2 reads YSYEKL. This CDR3 region has 15 residues. The CDR3 coding sequence is TGCGCCAGCAGCCTCGGGACAGGGGTAACAGATACGCAGTATTTT. It is translated as CASSLGTGVTDTQYF.

The chain recombines TRBV6-5 with TRBJ1-4; 10 nucleotides line up with TRBD1. Germline-derived CDR1 and CDR2 are MNHEY and SVGAGI. J gave up 4 bases and V 6 bases, and 5 bases lay outside the gene matches. CDR3 length equals 15 residues. The CDR3 DNA reads TGTGCCAGCAGGCCGGGACAGGGGAATAATGAAAAACTGTTTTTT. It translates to CASRPGQGNNEKLFF.

The chain couples TRBV6-5 to TRBJ1-1; D uncertain. The V end lost 6 bases, the J end lost 1 base, and 6 bases lay between the germline ends. From germline, CDR1 is MNHEY and CDR2 SVGAGI. The CDR3 contains 12 residues. The CDR3 protein is CASRERNTEAFF. The CDR3 bases are TGTGCCAGCAGGGAGAGGAACACTGAAGCTTTCTTT.

The rearrangement joins TRBV18 to TRBJ2-5, with 9 bases identical to TRBD2. The junction had 10 bases not matched to a gene; V was cut back by 4 bases and J by 4 bases. Germline V gene data show CDR1 as KGHSH and CDR2 as LQKENI. The CDR3 sequence is 16 residues long. CDR3 sequence: CASSLMGTAGGETQYF. DNA of the CDR3: TGTGCCAGCTCACTGATGGGGACAGCGGGAGGAGAGACCCAGTACTTC.

A single count supports this clone. The V call is TRBV7-2, the J call TRBJ2-5; 7 nucleotides match TRBD1. The germline gives CDR1 SGHTA, CDR2 FQGNSA. This CDR3 region has 15 residues. After removal of 0 bases from V and 2 bases from J, the junction contained 3 bases not matched to a gene. In DNA form, the CDR3 reads TGTGCCAGCAGCTTAGCTTCGACAGGGCAAGAGACCCAGTACTTC. This gives the protein CASSLASTGQETQYF.

Concerning this clone itself: At one end the junction does not follow the germline gene, possibly because of a read error. This chain joins TRBV3-1 (or the pseudogene TRBV3-2) and TRBJ2-4, with 10 bases lining up with TRBD1. The CDR3 runs to 15 residues. Germline V gene sequence: CDR1 LGHDT, CDR2 YNNKEL (reference sequence). CDR3 coding DNA: TGTGCCAGCAGCCAGGCCCTTGACAGGGGGCACGTCGTACGCTTC. Protein sequence: CASSQALDRGHVVRF.

V usage is TRBV4-2 and J usage is TRBJ1-2, with D possibly TRBD1 on 6 matching bases. Germline values: CDR1 LGHNA, CDR2 YNFKEQ. Trimming cost V 0 bases and J 1 base, with 21 bases left between them. The CDR3 has 19 residues. CDR3 protein: CASSQDTAPGRGYNYGYTF. The CDR3 DNA sequence: TGTGCCAGCAGCCAAGATACGGCGCCAGGGAGGGGGTATAACTATGGCTACACCTTC.

The gene calls are TRBV19 and TRBJ2-3; 9 bases align to TRBD2. The CDR3 extends over 14 amino acids. After removal of 7 bases from V and 2 bases from J, the junction contained 4 bases not matched to a gene. Germline lookup yields CDR1 LNHDA and CDR2 SQIVND (reference sequence). For the CDR3, the DNA is TGTGCCAGTACTAGCGGGGTTTTCACAGATACGCAGTATTTT. As protein: CASTSGVFTDTQYF.

This chain links TRBV5-6 with TRBJ1-4; D is undetermined. V was pared by 0 bases and J by 7 bases, with 10 bases between. The germline V gene encodes CDR1 SGHDT and CDR2 YYEEEE. The CDR3 has 14 amino acids. CDR3 DNA sequence: TGTGCCAGCAGCTTGGGCCTTCGGGGTGAAAAACTGTTTTTT. Protein product: CASSLGLRGEKLFF.

The gene calls are TRBV6-4 and TRBJ2-3; tentatively, D is TRBD1 (6 bases). Germline V gives CDR1 MRHNA, CDR2 SNTAGT. The CDR3 has 14 amino acids. The ends were cut back, 3 bases at V and 1 base at J, with 8 bases in the middle. The CDR3 protein is CASSEGHRTDTQYF. CDR3 sequence (DNA): TGTGCCAGCAGTGAGGGACACCGCACAGATACGCAGTATTTT.

With regard to this clone: A read error may produce the germline difference seen at one junction end. The genes are TRBV2 and TRBJ2-2; TRBD2 agrees at 8 bases. This CDR3 comprises 15 residues. Germline V gene lookup returns CDR1 SNHLY and CDR2 FYNNEI. CDR3 nucleotides: TGTGCCAGCGGTGACGGGGGGGCCGACACCGGGGAGCTGTTTTTT. As protein: CASGDGGADTGELFF.

The V gene is TRBV18, the J gene TRBJ2-3; 8 positions match TRBD1. Germline assignment: CDR1 KGHSH and CDR2 LQKENI. V was pared by 3 bases and J by 5 bases, with 7 bases of the junction left unmatched. There are 15 residues in the CDR3. The CDR3 DNA reads as TGTGCCAGCTCACCGCGGACAGGGATGGGAGATACGCAGTATTTT. Translated, it gives CASSPRTGMGDTQYF.

This clone was counted only a few times. This chain joins TRBV5-8 and TRBJ1-5, with 12 bases lining up with TRBD1. Germline-derived CDR1 and CDR2 are SGHTS and YDEGEE. This CDR3 has 17 amino acids. V was clipped by 0 bases and J by 7 bases; unmatched bases: 8. DNA for the CDR3: TGTGCCAGCAGCTTGGGCGGGACAGGGGGCGCGGAACAGCCCCAGCATTTT. It specifies CASSLGGTGGAEQPQHF. The variable domain in full, completed from reference TRBV5-8 and TRBJ1-5, reads EAGVTQSPTHLIKTRGQQATLRCSPISGHTSVYWYQQALGLGLQFLLWYDEGEERNRGNFPPRFSGRQFPNYSSELNVNALELEDSALYLCASSLGGTGGAEQPQHFGDGTRLSIL.

The gene calls are TRBV5-6 and TRBJ1-2, with D uncertain. The V gene lost 1 base and the J gene lost 3 bases, with 7 bases spanning the gap. The CDR3 consists of 13 residues. Germline loops: CDR1 SGHDT, CDR2 YYEEEE. The CDR3 is CASSLRDYYGYTF. DNA for the CDR3: TGTGCCAGCAGCTTGCGGGATTACTATGGCTACACCTTC.

CDR3 loop: CASSPSAGDRGTGELFF. Written as DNA, the CDR3 is TGTGCCAGCAGTCCCTCTGCCGGGGACAGGGGCACCGGGGAGCTGTTTTTT. This sequence joins TRBV27 and TRBJ2-2, with 10 bases that match TRBD1. Per the germline V gene, CDR1 is MNHEY and CDR2 is SMNVEV (reference sequence). The CDR3 sequence is 17 residues long. Trimming removed 5 bases from V and 4 bases from J; junction bases left unmatched: 10.

This chain joins TRBV3-1 (or the pseudogene TRBV3-2) and TRBJ2-1; 10 bases are shared with TRBD1. Trimming cost V 2 bases and J 2 bases; bases outside gene matches: 9. CDR3 length: 18 residues. CDR1 and CDR2 from the germline V gene are LGHDT and YNNKEL (reference sequence). The CDR3 DNA reads as TGTGCCAGCAGCCAACTACATGACAGGGGGCTCGCCTACAATGAGCAGTTCTTC. Translation: CASSQLHDRGLAYNEQFF.

The genes are TRBV11-1 and TRBJ2-7, with 10 bases lining up with TRBD1. The V gene's germline CDR1 is SGHAT and CDR2 FQDESV (reference sequence). The CDR3 sequence is 13 residues long. V lost 6 bases, J lost 6 bases, and 5 bases stayed unmatched. CDR3 nucleotide sequence: TGTGCCAGCAGTGGGGACAGGGGACGCGAGCAGTACTTC. This translates into CASSGDRGREQYF.

The chain is built from TRBV9 and TRBJ2-1; 7 bases fit TRBD1. Trimming removed 2 bases from V and 8 bases from J; junction bases left unmatched: 10. The CDR3 length is 15 residues. Germline assignment: CDR1 SGDLS and CDR2 YYNGEE. The CDR3 DNA reads TGTGCCAGCAGCGTTGGAGCCAGGGGGTATGATGAGCAGTTCTTC. Protein: CASSVGARGYDEQFF.

The chain links TRBV2 to TRBJ1-3, with D uncertain. The V end was cut by 3 bases, the J end by 4 bases, with 19 bases between. CDR1 is SNHLY and CDR2 is FYNNEI in the germline V gene. This CDR3 is 17 amino acids long. The CDR3 nucleotides read TGTGCCAGCAGTGAGATCGGCGCAAAAACGGGAGGAAACACCATATATTTT. Translation: CASSEIGAKTGGNTIYF.